The source of this T cell receptor beta chain is a study of identical twins. General observations from the study: Analyses of zero insertions could, in part, be confounded by invariant MAIT and iNKT cells. Whereas memory repertoires showed no such difference, abundant cord blood beta clonotypes carried fewer insertions. Twin pairs' shared out-of-frame alpha sequences were enriched in low generation probability.

With no exceptions, donors were healthy Caucasians. In TCRdb, the 5' RACE reads were re-called with MiXCR into one record per CDR3 protein. This sample yields fewer than 650,000 distinct CDR3 sequences, of which about 7.6% are seen a single time; 1.6% belongs to the top ten. Regarding this clonotype: Its cognate antigen is unknown.

This CDR3 is 15 amino acids long. The germline V gene has CDR1 MNHNS and CDR2 SASEGT. Losses at the gene ends were 6 bases for V and 7 bases for J; bases not matched to a gene: 6. This same sample was also taken into another study, of yellow fever vaccine responses in identical twins.

The chain recombines TRBV6-1 with TRBJ2-1; 13 nucleotides line up with TRBD2. Sequencing was performed on PBMCs. This TCR came from a woman aged 18-35 years in good health. The DNA of the CDR3 is TGTGCCAGCAGGCCGACTAGCGGGGGGCAAAATGAGCAGTTCTTC. Its translation is CASRPTSGGQNEQFF.